The sequence of this T cell receptor beta chain was determined in a study of blood T cell repertoires in COVID-19. A few counts support this clone. Other nucleotide sequences in the sample specify the same CDR3. This CDR3 region has 13 residues. V shed 5 bases and J shed 5 bases, with 13 bases lying between them. Germline lookup yields CDR1 SEHNR and CDR2 FQNEAQ (reference sequence). Assay: immunoSEQ multiplex PCR; the TCRdb copy retains only in-frame clones and omits some. The table shows over 85,000 clones, with approximately 78% occurring only once. The clonotype was recovered from a man between 60 and 75 years old with active or convalescent COVID-19. V is TRBV7-9 and J is TRBJ2-7, with a weak D call TRBD2 (5 bases). Sequenced: peripheral blood. Here the CDR3 reads CASSPANGNEQYF. Written as DNA, the CDR3 is TGTGCCAGCAGCCCGGCTAACGGGAACGAGCAGTACTTC.